The subject of this entry is one T cell receptor beta chain. This sample is part of a study of technical replicates of blood from several donors. The CDR3 totals 16 residues. Looked up from germline, CDR1 is LNHDA and CDR2 is SQIVND (reference sequence). J was trimmed by 4 bases and V by 5 bases; bases with no gene match: 10. Libraries were prepared by immunoSEQ multiplex PCR; TCRdb keeps only in-frame clonotypes and omits some of them. Here the sample spans roughly 93,000 clones, roughly 96% being singletons. The sample consisted of T cells isolated from PBMCs. This clonotype was sampled from a human donor in good health. The J gene is TRBJ2-2, the V gene TRBV19; 7 bases align to TRBD2. CDR3 sequence reads: CASSSNRRETTGELFF. The CDR3 DNA reads as TGTGCCAGTAGTTCAAACCGGCGGGAGACCACCGGGGAGCTGTTTTTT. Supplemented by reference TRBV19 and TRBJ2-2, the full variable domain reads DGGITQSPKYLFRKEGQNVTLSCEQNLNHDAMYWYRQDPGQGLRLIYYSQIVNDFQKGDIAEGYSVSREKKESFPLTVTSAQKNPTAFYLCASSSNRRETTGELFFGEGSRLTVL.